These 7 T cell receptor beta chains came from one sample sequenced in a study of CD8+ T cells in alopecia areata. Extracted RNA was reverse transcribed, and the resulting cDNA served as sequencing template. Some clones are missing from TCRdb's copy, which holds only in-frame ones; the method was immunoSEQ multiplex PCR. The sample yields about 120,000 clones, roughly 60% seen once. As for treatment: oral pan-JAK inhibitor, 5-10 mg twice daily. The starting material was CD8+ T cells sorted from blood, obtained at week 4, from a patient treated with tofacitinib. The receptors were gathered from a human donor with alopecia areata.

The genes are TRBV19 and TRBJ1-2, with TRBD1 as a possible D gene (5 bases). This CDR3 is 13 amino acids long. V gave up 9 bases and J gave up 2 bases, with 13 bases separating them. The V gene's germline CDR1 is LNHDA and CDR2 SQIVND (reference sequence). CDR3 in DNA: TGTGCCAGCGGGACGTTTATCAACTATGGCTACACCTTC. This translates into CASGTFINYGYTF. Full variable domain (outside the CDR3, taken from reference TRBV19 and TRBJ1-2): DGGITQSPKYLFRKEGQNVTLSCEQNLNHDAMYWYRQDPGQGLRLIYYSQIVNDFQKGDIAEGYSVSREKKESFPLTVTSAQKNPTAFYLCASGTFINYGYTFGSGTRLTVV.

The chain has TRBV4-1 and TRBJ1-2; D possibly corresponds to TRBD1 (5 bases). Trimming took off 0 bases at V and 7 bases at J, with 15 bases between the two ends. CDR1 and CDR2 from the germline V gene are MGHRA and YSYEKL. This CDR3 has 15 amino acids. The CDR3 protein is CASSQEPQARSGYTF. CDR3 DNA sequence: TGCGCCAGCAGCCAAGAACCACAGGCAAGGTCTGGCTACACCTTC.

The chain is built from TRBV6-5 and TRBJ2-3; D is ambiguous. This CDR3 comprises 13 residues. The V end was cut by 2 bases, the J end by 1 base, with 4 bases between. Germline values: CDR1 MNHEY, CDR2 SVGAGI. For the CDR3, the DNA is TGTGCCAGCAGTTACGATGGCACAGATACGCAGTATTTT. It is translated as CASSYDGTDTQYF.

A few counts support this clone. The J gene is TRBJ1-2, the V gene TRBV20-1; D is uncertain. The CDR3 covers 11 residues. Germline values: CDR1 DFQATT, CDR2 SNEGSKA (reference sequence). Trimming stripped 3 bases from V and 4 bases from J, with 6 bases between. This CDR3 is CSAREAYGYTF. In DNA, the CDR3 is TGCAGTGCTAGGGAAGCCTATGGCTACACCTTC.

The rearrangement links TRBV27 to TRBJ1-5; TRBD1 matches 7 bases. The CDR3 is 16 residues long. V lost 6 bases, J lost 0 bases, and 8 bases stayed unmatched. The germline gives CDR1 MNHEY, CDR2 SMNVEV (reference sequence). CDR3 DNA sequence: TGTGCCAGCAGCCCAACAGGGGCTTATAGCAATCAGCCCCAGCATTTT. It translates to CASSPTGAYSNQPQHF.

CDR3 sequence: CAWTSGQGASEQYF. In DNA form, the CDR3 reads TGTGCCTGGACCTCCGGACAGGGGGCGTCCGAGCAGTACTTC. The chain combines TRBV30 with TRBJ2-7; TRBD1 aligns across 11 bases. The CDR3 extends over 14 amino acids. Per germline, CDR1 GTSNPN and CDR2 SVGIG (reference sequence). Germline trimming cut 4 bases from V and 6 bases from J; bases unmatched to any gene: 8.

The V gene is TRBV30, the J gene TRBJ1-2; 10 nucleotides match TRBD1. Germline V gene lookup returns CDR1 GTSNPN and CDR2 SVGIG (reference sequence). V lost 6 bases to trimming and J lost 5 bases; unmatched junction nucleotides: 12. The CDR3 extends over 15 amino acids. The CDR3 DNA sequence: TGTGCCTGCTTACCCCCGGGACAGGGGATTTATGGCTACACCTTC. Translation: CACLPPGQGIYGYTF.